This T cell receptor beta chain was recorded in a study of blood T cell repertoires in COVID-19. Study information: Both acute and convalescent COVID-19 samples were obtained from the United States, Italy and Spain. T cells, B-cell-depleted T cells, or PBMCs provided the cDNA or gDNA that served as material.

Clones were sequenced by immunoSEQ multiplex PCR, and TCRdb holds only the in-frame ones, with some missing. The table lists 55,000 or so clones, over 75% of them singletons. The TCR sequence derives from a human donor in a cohort sampled during active COVID-19. Sequenced material: peripheral blood.

The CDR3 here is CASSPDPGSYEQYF. CDR3 sequence (DNA): TGTGCCAGCAGTCCCGACCCGGGGTCCTACGAGCAGTACTTC. V gene TRBV6-5 combines with J gene TRBJ2-7; possible D gene TRBD2, 5 bases. V lost 5 bases and J lost 1, with 12 bases in between. Germline values: CDR1 MNHEY, CDR2 SVGAGI. The CDR3 loop spans 14 amino acids.